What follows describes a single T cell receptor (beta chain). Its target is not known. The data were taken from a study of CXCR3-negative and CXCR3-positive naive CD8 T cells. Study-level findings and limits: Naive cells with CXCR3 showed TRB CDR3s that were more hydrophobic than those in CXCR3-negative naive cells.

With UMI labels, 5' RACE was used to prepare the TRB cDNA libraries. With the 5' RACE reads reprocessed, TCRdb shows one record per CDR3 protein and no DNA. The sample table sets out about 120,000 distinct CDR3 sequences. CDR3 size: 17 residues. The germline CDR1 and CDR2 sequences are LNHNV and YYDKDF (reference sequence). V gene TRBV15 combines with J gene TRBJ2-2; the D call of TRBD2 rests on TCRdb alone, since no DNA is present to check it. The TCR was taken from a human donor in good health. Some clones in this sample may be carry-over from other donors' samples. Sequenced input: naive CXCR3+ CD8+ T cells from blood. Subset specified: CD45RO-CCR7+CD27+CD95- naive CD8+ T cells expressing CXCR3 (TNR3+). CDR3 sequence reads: CATRAKEAGVGTGELFF.